This T cell receptor beta chain derives from a study of memory CD4+ T cells and cytomegalovirus serostatus. Single viable CD3+CD4+CD8-CD45RO+ cells were sorted as the memory CD4+ T cells. Clones were sequenced by immunoSEQ multiplex PCR, and TCRdb holds only the in-frame ones, with some missing. The table includes about 39,000 clones, roughly 78% detected once. Germline loops: CDR1 SGHDT, CDR2 YYEEEE. The length of the CDR3 is 13 residues. V gave up 3 bases and J gave up 6 bases, with 12 bases separating them. The material sequenced was memory CD4+ T cells from blood. The V call is TRBV5-6, the J call TRBJ1-1; maybe TRBD1 (6 bases). The receptor comes from an adult in good health and CMV-seronegative. The CDR3 DNA is TGTGCCAGCAGCTCACCAGGGGTCCCTGAAGCTTTCTTT. Translation gives CASSSPGVPEAFF.